This T cell receptor (beta chain) is from a study of shared clonotypes between healthy human individuals (TCRdb year 2020). Concerning the study at large: The cohort comprised a couple of women and three men aged 18 to 49 years. For each donor, three plates each were used for CD4 naive and CD4 memory, two plates were used for CD8 naive, and one plate was used for CD8 memory. To estimate repertoire size and how much clonotype sharing occurs between individuals, the study deeply sequenced the blood TCR repertoires of about five healthy adults. To increase sequencing depth and limit assay-specific biases, TCR repertoire library preparation and sequencing were carried out by different laboratories using diverse techniques. Leukapheresis yielded between about 0.9 and 8.9 billion PBMCs per donor. The investigation overall reported the following: Naive subsets generally had larger estimated clonotype richness than memory subsets did. Based on pairwise subsampling, the degree of clonotype sharing among donors was expected to be affected by sequencing depth. Because the study included only a small number of donors, the genetic and exposure-history diversity represented was limited. Higher generation probabilities were observed for clonotypes shared by all four sorted-subset donors than for non-shared clonotypes. Sampling was limited to blood, and TCR repertoires in tissue likely differ from TCR repertoires in blood. Even with the large sequencing depth, rarefaction of the sorted-subset datasets indicated that sequencing was incomplete. Roughly 5% of naive CD4, 3.5% of naive CD8, 2.3% of memory CD4, and 0.4% of memory CD8 clonotypes were shared across a few donors.

Using the deep immunoSEQ assay, TCR CDR3 regions were amplified from genomic DNA by multiplex PCR. Extracted genomic DNA from each cell subset was spread evenly across all wells of several immunoSEQ 96-well plates, with each plate serving as a replicate. For sorted subsets, each replicate PCR was loaded with around 220 ng genomic DNA, equivalent to 25,000 to 30,000 T cell genomes. Purified libraries were quantified with a Qubit 3.0 fluorometer, sized on a Bioanalyzer 2100, and re-quantified with the KAPA Library Quantification kit. Each immunoSEQ 96-well plate was sequenced on its own single-read 150-cycle Illumina NextSeq 550 flow cell. The paper's processing steps were these. Because the immunoSEQ output included only junctional sequences and no quality scores, the filtering could not be the same as the filtering used for full-length reads. To assign V/J genes and CDR3, sequences were annotated using PyIR, a Python wrapper for IgBLAST v1.9, with IMGT germline references. Reads were filtered out if the reads had weak V/J assignments (E-value above 1e-6), no CDR3, stop codons, out-of-frame junctions, or ambiguous translated residues. A V3J clonotype was defined by an identical inferred V gene, J gene, and CDR3 amino acid sequence. To compute the percentage overlap between repertoires, the number of shared unique clonotypes was divided by the size of the smaller repertoire. Richness of each repertoire was evaluated using RTK rarefaction, the Chao1 estimator, and Recon v2.1 estimates of unobserved clonotypes. Generation probabilities were computed with OLGA for all TCRbeta clonotypes obtained by the gDNA method from four donors. This immuneACCESS table, as held by TCRdb, lists in-frame sequences with V and J called but not all clones. Of the missing ones, under half trace to an unresolved V gene in checked studies; the others have no known cause. Clone size and V and J calls were adopted from that table, with D and trimming inferred from the DNA. The sample has fewer than 700,000 clones on record, approximately 95% of them singletons. Of the sample, approximately 0.11% is held by the ten largest clones.

Of note for this clone: Its antigen is currently not known. No much larger clone exists at a distance of one base, and base qualities are not known.

CD8 naive samples consisted of CD45RO-negative cells that were positively selected for CCR7, yielding a CD45RA+CCR7+ population without TemRA cells. Healthy HIV-negative adults with no recently reported acute infections or vaccinations were included as donors. Only Caucasian adults living in Nashville, Tennessee, USA were represented among the donors. Blood was collected by leukapheresis, and PBMCs were isolated by Ficoll-Histopaque density gradient centrifugation and then cryopreserved in liquid nitrogen vapor phase. Analytical flow cytometry was used to check the purity and quantity of every magnetically sorted T cell population. From each sorted fraction, genomic DNA was isolated and quantified by UV absorbance on a Nanodrop 2000c. Relative to germline, V is 0 bases shorter and J is 9 bases shorter, with 12 bases between their ends. Based on the germline V gene (reference sequence), the CDR1 and CDR2 sequences are LNHNV and YYDKDF. Counted from cysteine to phenylalanine, this CDR3 has 14 amino acids. Of the read, only the CDR3 DNA is kept; its 42 bases are in frame from base 1.

This receptor was taken from a woman in her twenties or thirties in good health. The chain employs TRBV15 and TRBJ2-1; no D gene call is confident. Sequenced sample: naive CD8+ T cells sorted from blood. The cell subset or site label on this specimen signifies: CD45RA+CCR7+. The CDR3 in this case is CATSRERGEVEQFF. The DNA sequence is given as TGTGCCACCAGCAGAGAAAGAGGAGAGGTTGAGCAGTTCTTC.